The present TCR beta chain was sequenced within a study of response to subunit inactivated influenza vaccine. From the RT-PCR reads, TCRdb called clonotypes with MiXCR, one entry per CDR3 protein. The sample records roughly 760,000 distinct CDR3 sequences, 21% being singletons. The CDR3 covers 9 residues. V lost 11 bases and J 4 bases, leaving 5 bases between the germline ends. The V gene's germline CDR1 is SGHVS and CDR2 FQNEAQ. Whole-study findings and limits: Authors suggested that a seasonal influenza vaccination recruits few new T cells each time.

In its sample, this clonotype was seen a few times. What it recognizes is unknown. The sequence came from a man aged 45 to 65 who received an inactivated influenza vaccine. The chain combines TRBV7-8 with TRBJ1-1; D call uncertain. This sample comprised PBMCs from blood, obtained more than 4 days after vaccination. The CDR3 DNA reads TGTGCCCCCGGCACTGAAGCTTTCTTT. Translating gives CAPGTEAFF.